Listed below are T cell receptor beta chains from one sample, sequenced in a study of cytomegalovirus exposure and HLA in healthy donors. Sequencing was performed with immunoSEQ multiplex PCR; in TCRdb, only in-frame clones are kept and a portion is missing. The table includes roughly 170,000 clones, approximately 77% detected once. What was sequenced was PBMCs. The receptors were gathered from a female donor in good health and CMV-seronegative. Both conserved end residues are part of each CDR3. Each record gives: CDR3 length, D gene, J gene, clone size, V gene, CDR3 protein, CDR3 DNA. D genes are given only for firm matches. Clone size is given for some rows only: seen once, a few or many times, or a class if the clone is expanded.

length: 14; D: NA; J: TRBJ2-7; size: NA; V: TRBV5-6; CDR3: CASRFSQGSYEQYF; DNA: TGTGCCAGCAGGTTCAGTCAGGGAAGCTACGAGCAGTACTTC
length: 16; D: TRBD2; J: TRBJ2-3; size: NA; V: TRBV9; CDR3: CASSVGRGGQTDTQYF; DNA: TGTGCCAGCAGCGTAGGTCGGGGGGGGCAGACAGATACGCAGTATTTT
length: 14; D: NA; J: TRBJ2-2; size: NA; V: TRBV6-6; CDR3: CASSPRGNTGELFF; DNA: TGTGCCAGCAGCCCGCGGGGGAACACCGGGGAGCTGTTTTTT
length: 15; D: NA; J: TRBJ2-1; size: NA; V: TRBV19; CDR3: CASNQDSRSYNEQFF; DNA: TGTGCCAGCAACCAGGACAGTCGGTCCTACAATGAGCAGTTCTTC
length: 16; D: TRBD1; J: TRBJ2-7; size: NA; V: TRBV9; CDR3: CASSDGDRGAPYEQYF; DNA: TGTGCCAGCAGCGACGGGGACAGGGGGGCCCCATACGAGCAGTACTTC
length: 19; D: TRBD2; J: TRBJ2-2; size: NA; V: TRBV4-1; CDR3: CASSQEKERGGRHTGELFF; DNA: TGCGCCAGCAGCCAAGAGAAAGAGCGGGGGGGACGACACACCGGGGAGCTGTTTTTT
length: 14; D: NA; J: TRBJ2-1; size: NA; V: TRBV6-1; CDR3: CASSARPMENEQFF; DNA: TGTGCCAGCAGTGCCCGTCCTATGGAGAATGAGCAGTTCTTC
length: 14; D: TRBD1; J: TRBJ2-1; size: NA; V: TRBV7-3; CDR3: CASSLTGTGDEQFF; DNA: TGTGCCAGCAGCCTCACCGGGACAGGGGATGAGCAGTTCTTC
length: 15; D: TRBD1; J: TRBJ2-3; size: NA; V: TRBV19; CDR3: CASPRGQHSTDTQYF; DNA: TGTGCCAGCCCAAGGGGGCAACATAGCACAGATACGCAGTATTTT
length: 13; D: NA; J: TRBJ1-4; size: NA; V: TRBV27; CDR3: CASTGRGGEKLFF; DNA: TGTGCCAGCACAGGCAGGGGAGGGGAAAAACTGTTTTTT
length: 17; D: TRBD2; J: TRBJ2-1; size: once; V: TRBV9; CDR3: CASSLGLAGGQYNEQFF; DNA: TGTGCCAGCAGCCTTGGACTAGCGGGAGGGCAATACAATGAGCAGTTCTTC
length: 15; D: NA; J: TRBJ1-4; size: NA; V: TRBV4-3; CDR3: CASSQALQGNEKLFF; DNA: TGCGCCAGCAGCCAAGCGTTGCAGGGTAATGAAAAACTGTTTTTT
length: 16; D: TRBD1; J: TRBJ2-3; size: NA; V: TRBV15; CDR3: CATSKRPGQSTDTQYF; DNA: TGTGCCACCAGCAAACGTCCGGGACAGAGCACAGATACGCAGTATTTT
length: 15; D: NA; J: TRBJ1-1; size: NA; V: TRBV6-6; CDR3: CASSYINRQNTEAFF; DNA: TGTGCCAGCAGTTATATAAACAGACAAAACACTGAAGCTTTCTTT
length: 15; D: NA; J: TRBJ2-5; size: NA; V: TRBV4-1; CDR3: CASSPAGSYRETQYF; DNA: TGCGCCAGCAGTCCGGCGGGGTCATACAGAGAGACCCAGTACTTC
length: 12; D: NA; J: TRBJ2-1; size: NA; V: TRBV5-6; CDR3: CASSHPAREQFF; DNA: TGTGCCAGCAGCCACCCCGCGAGGGAGCAGTTCTTC
length: 14; D: TRBD1; J: TRBJ2-5; size: NA; V: TRBV6-5; CDR3: CASRAWTGGETQYF; DNA: TGTGCCAGCAGGGCATGGACAGGGGGAGAGACCCAGTACTTC
length: 11; D: NA; J: TRBJ2-5; size: NA; V: TRBV28; CDR3: CASSLRRQAYF; DNA: TGTGCCAGCAGTTTACGGCGACAGGCGTACTTC
length: 14; D: TRBD2; J: TRBJ2-7; size: NA; V: TRBV29-1; CDR3: CSVKTSGGAYEQYF; DNA: TGCAGCGTTAAGACTAGCGGGGGGGCGTACGAGCAGTACTTC
length: 14; D: NA; J: TRBJ1-1; size: NA; V: TRBV7-2; CDR3: CASSPPPVNTEAFF; DNA: TGTGCCAGCAGCCCACCGCCGGTGAACACTGAAGCTTTCTTT
length: 16; D: NA; J: TRBJ1-1; size: NA; V: TRBV7-9; CDR3: CSSSLGRGLGNTEAFF; DNA: TGTTCCAGCAGCTTAGGTCGGGGTTTGGGAAACACTGAAGCTTTCTTT
length: 15; D: NA; J: TRBJ2-3; size: NA; V: TRBV9; CDR3: CASSVGGRYTDTQYF; DNA: TGTGCCAGCAGCGTAGGCGGCAGATACACAGATACGCAGTATTTT
length: 16; D: TRBD2; J: TRBJ2-3; size: NA; V: TRBV11-2; CDR3: CASSLDGRGGTDTQYF; DNA: TGTGCCAGCAGCTTAGATGGTCGGGGGGGCACAGATACGCAGTATTTT